These 9 T cell receptor beta chains originate from one sample sequenced in a study of blood T cells in healthy people across ages. A second PCR of roughly 7 to 11 cycles used a sample-barcoded 5' primer and a J-beta primer mix. MiXCR, run by TCRdb on the 5' RACE reads, gives a single entry per CDR3 protein. The table lists some 1.7 million distinct CDR3 sequences, roughly 30% of them singletons. Sequencing input: blood. All receptors come from a woman aged 25 to 39 in good health.

This clonotype was seen many times. J is TRBJ2-3 and V is TRBV27, with unresolved D. Trimming took 4 bases from V and 5 from J, leaving 10 bases between them. The V gene's germline CDR1 is MNHEY and CDR2 SMNVEV (reference sequence). The CDR3 spans 13 residues. The CDR3 DNA reads as TGTGCCAGCAGTTATCCTAATGGAGATACGCAGTATTTT. Its translation: CASSYPNGDTQYF.

The sample holds many counts of this clonotype. This chain connects TRBV7-2 to TRBJ1-1; 9 nucleotides line up with TRBD1. The trim removed 4 bases at V and 4 bases at J, leaving 4 bases unmatched. Germline V gene sequence: CDR1 SGHTA, CDR2 FQGNSA. The CDR3 is 14 amino acids. CDR3 sequence reads: CASSWGQGRTEAFF. The CDR3 nucleotides read TGTGCCAGCAGCTGGGGACAGGGTCGCACTGAAGCTTTCTTT.

Comment on this clonotype: One end of the junction is discordant with germline, which a read error may explain. This sequence joins TRBV2 and TRBJ2-7; TRBD1 agrees at 8 bases. This CDR3 has 13 residues. Germline CDR1 is SNHLY and CDR2 is FYNNEI. The CDR3 nucleotides are TGTACCAGCGGACAGGGTTGGGAGTACGAGCAGTACTTC. Its translation: CTSGQGWEYEQYF. Based on the CDR3 plus reference TRBV2 and TRBJ2-7, the full variable domain is EPEVTQTPSHQVTQMGQEVILRCVPISNHLYFYWYRQILGQKVEFLVSFYNNEISEKSEIFDDQFSVERPDGSNFTLKIRSTKLEDSAMYFCTSGQGWEYEQYFGPGTRLTVT.

In its sample, this clonotype was seen many times. The rearrangement links TRBV11-1 to TRBJ2-5, with TRBD2 identical over 9 bases. The CDR3 sequence is 13 residues long. The V and J ends lost 6 bases and 3 bases, in that order; junction bases with no gene match: 2. CDR1 is SGHAT and CDR2 is FQDESV in the germline V gene (reference sequence). CDR3 protein: CASRASGKETQYF. The CDR3, as DNA: TGTGCCAGCAGGGCTAGCGGGAAAGAGACCCAGTACTTC.

A few counts support this clonotype. The chain uses TRBV7-9 and TRBJ2-1; 11 positions match TRBD2. The J call may be incorrect, as the DNA end agrees better with TRBJ2-7. The CDR3 spans 18 residues. Germline V lookup: CDR1 SEHNR, CDR2 FQNEAQ (reference sequence). This CDR3 is CASSLGLAGWNSYNEQYF. The CDR3 DNA reads TGTGCCAGCAGCTTAGGACTAGCGGGGTGGAACTCCTACAATGAGCAGTACTTC.

The chain uses TRBV29-1 and TRBJ2-3; TRBD2 matches 7 bases. This CDR3 region has 11 residues. In germline, CDR1 is SQVTM, CDR2 ANQGSEA. V lost 6 bases to trimming and J lost 7 bases; unmatched junction nucleotides: 4. The CDR3 nucleotides read TGCAGCGTCGACGGGGGGAATACGCAGTATTTT. Translation: CSVDGGNTQYF.

The V call is TRBV28, the J call TRBJ1-1; maybe TRBD1 (6 bases). Deletions cut 6 bases from V and 0 bases from J, with 23 bases between. Germline V gene lookup returns CDR1 MDHEN and CDR2 SYDVKM. The CDR3 length is 18 residues. CDR3 protein: CASRPPTGRDPMNTEAFF. CDR3 nucleotides: TGTGCCAGCAGGCCGCCTACAGGGAGAGACCCAATGAACACTGAAGCTTTCTTT.

This clonotype was recorded at least ten times. The chain carries TRBV5-1 and TRBJ2-1; 9 bases align to TRBD2. V was pared by 1 base and J by 10 bases, with 9 bases of the junction left unmatched. This CDR3 contains 15 residues. Looked up from germline, CDR1 is SGHRS and CDR2 is YFSETQ. CDR3 in amino acids: CASSLRLAGSLEQFF. CDR3 bases: TGCGCCAGCAGCTTGAGGCTAGCGGGAAGCTTAGAGCAGTTCTTC.

CDR3 sequence: CSVEDPTEAFF. CDR3 nucleotides: TGCAGCGTTGAAGATCCCACTGAAGCTTTCTTT. The gene calls are TRBV29-1 and TRBJ1-1; D is unclear. The CDR3 is 11 residues long. Trimming left V 0 bases short and J 4 bases short, with 3 bases between. The germline V gene encodes CDR1 SQVTM and CDR2 ANQGSEA.